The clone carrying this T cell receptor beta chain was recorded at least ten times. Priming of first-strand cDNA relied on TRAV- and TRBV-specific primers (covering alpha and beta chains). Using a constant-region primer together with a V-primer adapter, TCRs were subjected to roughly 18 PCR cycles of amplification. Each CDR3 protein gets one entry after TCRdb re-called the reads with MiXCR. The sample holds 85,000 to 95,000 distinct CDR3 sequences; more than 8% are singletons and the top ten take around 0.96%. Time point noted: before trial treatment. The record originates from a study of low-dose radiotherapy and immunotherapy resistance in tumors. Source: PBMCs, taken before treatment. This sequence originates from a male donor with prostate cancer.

CDR3 in DNA: TGTGCCAGCAGTTTATCAGGGAGATATAATTCACCCCTCCACTTT. Translated, it gives CASSLSGRYNSPLHF. The chain employs TRBV27 and TRBJ1-6; the D is unclear. This CDR3 region has 15 residues. The germline gives CDR1 MNHEY, CDR2 SMNVEV (reference sequence). Trimming left V 0 bases short and J 4 bases short, with 7 bases between.